The 18 T cell receptor beta chains below were found in one sample sequenced in a study of response to subunit inactivated influenza vaccine. TCRdb re-analysed the RT-PCR reads in MiXCR, keeping a single row per CDR3 protein. The sample has about 610,000 distinct CDR3 sequences; 12% to 15% are singletons. This sample comprised PBMCs from blood, obtained roughly 12 days after vaccination. These TCRs come from a man in his forties or fifties who received an inactivated influenza vaccine.

This clonotype was counted between two and nine times. The chain employs TRBV7-2 and TRBJ2-5, with 7 bases fitting TRBD1. V gave up 5 bases and J gave up 5 bases; unmatched junction bases: 11. Germline CDR1 is SGHTA and CDR2 is FQGNSA. This CDR3 contains 15 residues. The CDR3 loop reads CASSQRYRGKETQYF. CDR3 bases: TGTGCCAGCAGCCAGAGATACAGGGGTAAGGAGACCCAGTACTTC.

This rearrangement joins TRBV11-2 to TRBJ2-5, with 11 bases identical to TRBD2. CDR3 length: 18 residues. The trim removed 4 bases at V and 3 bases at J, leaving 13 bases unmatched. Germline V gene lookup returns CDR1 SGHAT and CDR2 FQNNGV. The CDR3 reads CASSSSSGGPLKEETQYF. CDR3 bases: TGTGCCAGCAGCTCTTCTAGCGGGGGGCCGCTAAAAGAAGAGACCCAGTACTTC.

The V gene is TRBV11-2, the J gene TRBJ2-3, with 11 bases aligning to TRBD2. The germline V gene encodes CDR1 SGHAT and CDR2 FQNNGV. J gave up 4 bases and V 1 base, and 4 bases lay outside the gene matches. This CDR3 is built from 16 residues. CDR3: CASSLVAGGPADTQYF. In nucleotides, the CDR3 is TGTGCCAGCAGCTTAGTAGCGGGGGGGCCAGCAGATACGCAGTATTTT.

V and J are TRBV10-2 and TRBJ1-5, with 9 bases fitting TRBD1. There are 16 residues in the CDR3. Germline CDR1 reads WSHSY; CDR2 reads SAAADI. Losses at the gene ends were 4 bases for V and 6 bases for J; bases not matched to a gene: 10. The CDR3 protein is CASSGRTGASGQPQHF. The CDR3 region has the DNA TGCGCCAGCAGTGGGCGGACAGGGGCGTCCGGTCAGCCCCAGCATTTT.

The V and J genes are TRBV7-2 and TRBJ2-1; D may match TRBD1 or TRBD2 (6 bases each). Trimming pared 5 bases from V and 6 bases from J, leaving 14 bases between. CDR1 SGHTA and CDR2 FQGNSA come from the germline V gene. This CDR3 has 14 amino acids. The chain's CDR3 is CASSPRGVINEQFF. The CDR3 DNA sequence: TGTGCCAGCAGCCCGAGGGGGGTAATCAATGAGCAGTTCTTC.

This rearrangement joins TRBV28 to TRBJ2-7; D may match TRBD1 or TRBD2 (5 bases each). This CDR3 has 16 residues. The germline CDR1 and CDR2 sequences are MDHEN and SYDVKM. The V end was cut by 5 bases, the J end by 1 base, with 18 bases between. The DNA for the CDR3 is TGTGCCAGCAGTATTCGGGGCAGAGGGCGGTCCTACGAGCAGTACTTC. This translates into CASSIRGRGRSYEQYF.

This clonotype was counted only a few times. The chain uses TRBV28 and TRBJ2-4; maybe TRBD2 (5 bases). Between the trimmed V and J ends, which lost 3 bases and 0 bases, there was a span of 15 bases. Germline-derived CDR1 and CDR2 are MDHEN and SYDVKM. This CDR3 has 17 amino acids. DNA of the CDR3: TGTGCCAGCAGTTTGCCCTTGGTGGGAGTAGCCAAAAACATTCAGTACTTC. It encodes CASSLPLVGVAKNIQYF. The whole variable domain, filled in from reference TRBV28 and TRBJ2-4, reads DVKVTQSSRYLVKRTGEKVFLECVQDMDHENMFWYRQDPGLGLRLIYFSYDVKMKEKGDIPEGYSVSREKKERFSLILESASTNQTSMYLCASSLPLVGVAKNIQYFGAGTRLSVL.

The V call is TRBV20-1, the J call TRBJ1-2; D perhaps matches TRBD1 (6 bases). Germline assignment: CDR1 DFQATT and CDR2 SNEGSKA (reference sequence). The CDR3 runs 9 residues. CDR3 in amino acids: CRATGYHTF. Here the CDR3 DNA reads TGCAGGGCAACAGGGTACCACACCTTC.

The chain couples TRBV4-2 to TRBJ2-2; 9 bases are a match to TRBD1. Trimming took 2 bases from V and 2 from J; bases not matched to a gene: 6. Germline V CDR1 and CDR2: LGHNA, YNFKEQ. The CDR3 covers 17 residues. CDR3 DNA sequence: TGTGCCAGCAGCCAATCCGGGACAGGGTCTAACACCGGGGAGCTGTTTTTT. Its translation is CASSQSGTGSNTGELFF.

This chain links TRBV7-2 with TRBJ2-7; D gene unclear. The V gene lost 1 base and the J gene lost 1 base, with 8 bases spanning the gap. The CDR3 has 14 residues. Germline V gives CDR1 SGHTA, CDR2 FQGNSA. CDR3 nucleotides: TGTGCCAGCAGCTTAGACCAGCGTTCCTACGAGCAGTACTTC. Translated: CASSLDQRSYEQYF. Supplemented by reference TRBV7-2 and TRBJ2-7, the full variable domain reads GAGVSQSPSNKVTEKGKDVELRCDPISGHTALYWYRQSLGQGLEFLIYFQGNSAPDKSGLPSDRFSAERTGGSVSTLTIQRTQQEDSAVYLCASSLDQRSYEQYFGPGTRLTVT.

Written as DNA, the CDR3 is TGCGCCAGCAGCTTGAGTGGGGAGGAGCAGTACTTC. Translating gives CASSLSGEEQYF. This sequence joins TRBV5-1 and TRBJ2-7, with a tentative D call TRBD2 (5 bases). CDR1 and CDR2 from the germline V gene are SGHRS and YFSETQ. With 1 base removed from V and 7 bases from J, the gap between germline ends came to 9 bases. This CDR3 is 12 amino acids long. Variable domain in full (rest from reference TRBV5-1 and TRBJ2-7): KAGVTQTPRYLIKTRGQQVTLSCSPISGHRSVSWYQQTPGQGLQFLFEYFSETQRNKGNFPGRFSGRQFSNSRSEMNVSTLELGDSALYLCASSLSGEEQYFGPGTRLTVT.

The chain carries TRBV5-1 and TRBJ2-3, with TRBD2 as a possible D gene (6 bases). Germline CDR1 is SGHRS and CDR2 is YFSETQ. The CDR3 runs 14 residues. V was cut by 6 bases and J by 3 bases, with 14 bases left in between. The CDR3 protein is CASTRDRGTDTQYF. The DNA of the CDR3 is TGCGCCAGCACTCGGGACCGGGGGACAGATACGCAGTATTTT.

This clonotype was seen more than once but under ten times. This rearrangement joins TRBV28 to TRBJ2-3, with D tentatively TRBD1 (5 bases). The V end lost 4 bases, the J end lost 10 bases, and 6 bases lay between the germline ends. Germline V gene lookup returns CDR1 MDHEN and CDR2 SYDVKM. This CDR3 has 10 residues. The CDR3 protein is CASSSRAQYF. In DNA form, the CDR3 reads TGTGCCAGCAGTTCCAGGGCGCAGTATTTT.

This rearrangement joins TRBV12-3 or TRBV12-4 to TRBJ1-4; D uncertain. V gave up 5 bases and J gave up 3 bases, with 13 bases separating them. This CDR3 is 15 amino acids long. CDR3 DNA sequence: TGTGCCAGCAGTCTCAGTGGGGTCCCTAATGAAAAACTGTTTTTT. Translation gives CASSLSGVPNEKLFF.

The rearrangement uses TRBV14 and TRBJ2-1; 9 nucleotides align to TRBD2. V lost 0 bases to trimming and J lost 2 bases; unmatched junction nucleotides: 14. The CDR3 consists of 20 residues. The V gene's germline CDR1 is SGHDN and CDR2 FVKESK. DNA for the CDR3: TGTGCCAGCAGCCAAGATAAACAAGCGGGAGGATCCCTTACCTACAATGAGCAGTTCTTC. Encoded protein: CASSQDKQAGGSLTYNEQFF.

This clonotype showed up just a few times. J is TRBJ1-1 and V is TRBV11-1, with D maybe TRBD1 (6 bases). There are 13 residues in the CDR3. Germline V gene lookup returns CDR1 SGHAT and CDR2 FQDESV (reference sequence). V shed 1 base and J shed 5 bases, with 8 bases lying between them. The CDR3 DNA reads TGTGCCAGCAGCTTAGGGACAGTAACTGAAGCTTTCTTT. Translation: CASSLGTVTEAFF. The full variable domain, completed using reference TRBV11-1 and TRBJ1-1, is EAEVAQSPRYKITEKSQAVAFWCDPISGHATLYWYRQILGQGPELLVQFQDESVVDDSQLPKDRFSAERLKGVDSTLKIQPAELGDSAMYLCASSLGTVTEAFFGQGTRLTVV.

This clonotype was seen a handful of times. The chain couples TRBV2 to TRBJ1-5, with D hard to call. The CDR3 is 14 amino acids. The V gene's germline CDR1 is SNHLY and CDR2 FYNNEI. V was cut by 5 bases and J by 2 bases, with 10 bases left in between. The CDR3 DNA is TGTGCCAGCAGTAGGAACAGCGGCAATCAGCCCCAGCATTTT. Translated: CASSRNSGNQPQHF.

This clonotype showed up just a few times. The chain uses TRBV20-1 and TRBJ1-6; D gene ambiguous. The germline V gene has CDR1 DFQATT and CDR2 SNEGSKA (reference sequence). V shed 2 bases and J shed 9 bases, with 20 bases lying between them. The length of the CDR3 is 16 residues. CDR3 in amino acids: CSARPYLEGKGSPLHF. Here the CDR3 DNA reads TGCAGTGCTAGACCCTACCTCGAAGGGAAGGGTTCACCCCTCCACTTT.